The TCR beta chain described here comes from a study of blood T cell repertoires in COVID-19. Study background: Material from acute and convalescent COVID-19 was sourced from the United States, Italy and Spain.

Recovery meant two consecutive negative NP/OP PCR tests, professional clearance, or resolved symptoms. Per the original methods: Amplification from reference gene primers served as the basis for estimated nucleated cell counts. The assay was immunoSEQ multiplex PCR, and TCRdb's table has in-frame clones only and misses some. V, J and clone size are taken as reported in that table, and D and trimming were inferred from the DNA itself. This repertoire shows roughly 170,000 clones, under 90% found once; its top ten account for 18%. This clone appeared once. V lost 6 bases and J lost 1, with 7 bases in between. Per germline, CDR1 MNHEY and CDR2 SVGAGI. This CDR3 has 13 amino acids.

The sequencing input was PBMCs or T cells enriched from blood (not recorded which). The chain links TRBV6-5 to TRBJ1-3; D gene uncertain. This TCR derives from a man aged 60 to 75 who had recovered from COVID-19. The CDR3 spells CASSPRSGNTIYF. As DNA, the CDR3 is TGTGCCAGCAGCCCCCGGTCTGGAAACACCATATATTTT.